This TCR beta chain was profiled in a study of cytomegalovirus exposure and HLA in healthy donors. As for the study in general: The approximately 120 validation repertoires used the same platform as the 500 to 700 first-cohort repertoires, a later analysis reported. Study-level findings and limits: As confirmed in vitro, three CMV-associated chains were specific for CMV antigens. The study found most TCR sequences rare, yet found some public TCRs in many donors. Associated with cytomegalovirus, according to the listing, were 150 to 200 TCR beta chains.

In regard to this clone: The antigen is not known.

CDR1 SGHNT and CDR2 YENEEA come from the germline V gene. The CDR3 spans 16 residues. V shed 3 bases, J shed 5 bases, and the junction held 12 bases outside the gene matches. Sequencing was performed with immunoSEQ multiplex PCR; in TCRdb, only in-frame clones are kept and a portion is missing. This sample yields some 340,000 clones, of which roughly 87% are seen a single time; over 1% belongs to the top ten. This sequence joins TRBV11-3 and TRBJ1-1; 7 nucleotides align to TRBD1. This receptor was obtained from a woman in her twenties or thirties in good health and CMV-seropositive. Sample: PBMCs. The CDR3, as DNA: TGTGCCAGCAGCTTCGTCGTCACACAGGGGAGAACTGAAGCTTTCTTT. Translation: CASSFVVTQGRTEAFF.